Listed below are T cell receptor beta chains from one sample, sequenced in a study of blood T cell repertoires in COVID-19. The method was immunoSEQ multiplex PCR; TCRdb's version includes in-frame clones alone and lacks a portion of them. The sample lists roughly 70,000 clones; nearly 90% were seen once. The sequencing input was peripheral blood. The receptors were gathered from a man between 60 and 75 years old with acute or convalescent COVID-19. CDR3s include the opening cysteine and the closing phenylalanine or tryptophan. D genes are given only for firm matches. For some rows the clone size is stated as once, few or many, or as a class when expanded; others skip it.

CDR3 length,J gene,clone size,D gene,V gene,CDR3 DNA,CDR3 protein
19,TRBJ2-2,.,.,TRBV24-1,TGTGCCACCACCCTTAATGAGGAGCGCCGGACAGTTAACACCGGGGAGCTGTTTTTT,CATTLNEERRTVNTGELFF
14,TRBJ1-2,.,.,TRBV27,TGTGCCAGCATGGGCCCAGGGGTCGGCTATGGCTACACCTTC,CASMGPGVGYGYTF
17,TRBJ2-2,.,.,TRBV15,TGTGCCACCAGCGGGACGACTAGAGAATTATCCACCGGGGAGCTGTTTTTT,CATSGTTRELSTGELFF
17,TRBJ2-6,.,TRBD1,TRBV9,TGTGCCAGCAGCCATATCCGGGACAGCTCTGGGGCCAACGTCCTGACTTTC,CASSHIRDSSGANVLTF
16,TRBJ2-3,.,.,TRBV11-2,TGTGCCAGCAGCTACCGTGGGGGCCCTCACACAGATACGCAGTATTTT,CASSYRGGPHTDTQYF
15,TRBJ2-3,.,TRBD2,TRBV6-5,TGTGCCAGTATCCGACTAGCGGGGGGGACAGATACGCAGTATTTT,CASIRLAGGTDTQYF
19,TRBJ2-3,.,.,TRBV7-3,TGTGCCAGCAGATTTTGTCCTAGTAGGGACACCGGTTTCCCAGATACGCAGTATTTT,CASRFCPSRDTGFPDTQYF
17,TRBJ1-4,.,.,TRBV7-2,TGTGCCAGCAGCCCGAATCCCTCTCTTGGGGCAAGCCGAAAACTGTTTTTT,CASSPNPSLGASRKLFF
14,TRBJ1-3,.,.,TRBV6-5,TGTGCCAGCAGCGCGACACAGTCTGGAAACACCATATATTTT,CASSATQSGNTIYF
12,TRBJ1-2,.,.,TRBV30,TGTGCCTGGAAGCAGGGCTTGGGCGGCTACACCTTC,CAWKQGLGGYTF
15,TRBJ1-1,.,TRBD1,TRBV7-2,TGTGCCAGCAGCTTAGCGGACAGGGGCTCCACTGAAGCTTTCTTT,CASSLADRGSTEAFF
13,TRBJ2-1,.,.,TRBV11-3,TGTGCCAGCAGCTTACAAAACAACAATGAGCAGTTCTTC,CASSLQNNNEQFF
15,TRBJ1-5,.,.,TRBV6-1,TGTGCCAGCAGTGAAGTGGCAGGGGGCAATCAGCCCCAGCATTTT,CASSEVAGGNQPQHF
14,TRBJ2-1,.,.,TRBV5-4,TGTGCCAGCAGCTTGGGGACAACCTACAATGAGCAGTTCTTC,CASSLGTTYNEQFF
14,TRBJ2-2,.,.,TRBV5-1,TGCGCCAGCAGCTGGGGAGCGAACACCGGGGAGCTGTTTTTT,CASSWGANTGELFF
15,TRBJ1-2,few,TRBD1,TRBV5-6,TGTGCCAGCAGCTTCCGGGAAGGGGGCAACTATGGCTACACCTTC,CASSFREGGNYGYTF
14,TRBJ1-2,.,.,TRBV5-6,TGTGCCAGCAGCTTGGACACCGACTACTATGGCTACACCTTC,CASSLDTDYYGYTF
15,TRBJ1-6,.,TRBD1,TRBV5-4,TGTGCCAGCAGCTTGGGGACAGGGGTGGAGTCACCCCTCCACTTT,CASSLGTGVESPLHF
15,TRBJ1-2,.,TRBD1,TRBV5-1,TGCGCCAGCAGTGTCTCCGGGACAGAGAACTATGGCTACACCTTC,CASSVSGTENYGYTF
13,TRBJ1-4,.,.,TRBV11-2,TGTGCCAGCAGCTTAGAGGGGGGAGAAAAACTGTTTTTT,CASSLEGGEKLFF
14,TRBJ2-3,once,.,TRBV5-1,TGCGCCAGCAGCTTGGAGGGACTGATTGCTACGCAGTATTTT,CASSLEGLIATQYF
15,TRBJ1-6,.,.,TRBV5-6,TGTGCCAGCAGCTTGTACTACAGGTCCTCTTCACCCCTCCACTTT,CASSLYYRSSSPLHF
12,TRBJ2-7,.,TRBD2,TRBV29-1,TGCAGCGTTGTCATTGGACTAGCCGAGCAGTACTTC,CSVVIGLAEQYF
14,TRBJ1-4,.,.,TRBV6-5,TGTGCCAGCAGTTATGACGGCGACGGGGAAAAACTGTTTTTT,CASSYDGDGEKLFF
15,TRBJ2-4,.,TRBD1,TRBV24-1,TGTGCCACCAGTGAACCGGGACAGGGATTGAACATTCAGTACTTC,CATSEPGQGLNIQYF
15,TRBJ1-2,.,.,TRBV9,TGTGCCAGCAGCCCCCGGTTCGAAGGGGCGAATGGCTACACCTTC,CASSPRFEGANGYTF
16,TRBJ1-1,once,.,TRBV7-2,TGTGCCAGCAGCTTATTTTATCAGGGATGGGACACTGAAGCTTTCTTT,CASSLFYQGWDTEAFF
18,TRBJ2-3,once,.,TRBV30,TGTGCCTGGAGCGTGAATAGACAATGGGGAGAGGGCACAGATACGCAGTATTTT,CAWSVNRQWGEGTDTQYF
14,TRBJ2-4,.,.,TRBV4-2,TGTGCCAGCAGCCAAAACACAGGGCGGGGGATTCAGTACTTC,CASSQNTGRGIQYF
14,TRBJ1-4,.,.,TRBV27,TGTGCCAGCAGGATCAGGGCGAATAATGAAAAACTGTTTTTT,CASRIRANNEKLFF
14,TRBJ1-6,few,.,TRBV2,TGTGCCAGCAGCCTAGACAGTGCGAATTCACCCCTCCACTTT,CASSLDSANSPLHF
15,TRBJ2-5,few,.,TRBV7-2,TGTGCCAGCAGCTTAGCGCAAGTCAGGTCGGAGACCCAGTACTTC,CASSLAQVRSETQYF
18,TRBJ2-2,.,.,TRBV3-1/TRBV3-2,TGTGCCAGCAGCCAAGCCTCCCTGGGGACAAGCTACACCGGGGAGCTGTTTTTT,CASSQASLGTSYTGELFF
13,TRBJ1-1,.,.,TRBV7-2,TGTGCCAGCAGCTTATCAGGGAATACTGAAGCTTTCTTT,CASSLSGNTEAFF
15,TRBJ2-5,.,.,TRBV7-7,TGTGCCAGCAGCTTAGGCCTGGCCTACCAAGAGACCCAGTACTTC,CASSLGLAYQETQYF
15,TRBJ1-2,.,TRBD1,TRBV3-1/TRBV3-2,TGTGCCAGCAGCAACGCCGGAGGGGGCGGCTATGGCTACACCTTC,CASSNAGGGGYGYTF
15,TRBJ1-6,.,.,TRBV3-1/TRBV3-2,TGTGCCAGCAGCCAGTCTAGCTCCTATAATTCACCCCTCCACTTT,CASSQSSSYNSPLHF
15,TRBJ2-1,few,.,TRBV19,TGTGCCAGTAGTATAGATCAAGGACACTACAATGAGCAGTTCTTC,CASSIDQGHYNEQFF
17,TRBJ1-6,.,.,TRBV19,TGTGCCAGTAGTATTAGTTGGAGGGCGGCGAGTAATTCACCCCTCCACTTT,CASSISWRAASNSPLHF
13,TRBJ2-2,.,TRBD2,TRBV27,TGTGCCAGCAGGACTAGCGGGGCCGGGGAGCTGTTTTTT,CASRTSGAGELFF
14,TRBJ1-3,.,.,TRBV10-3,TGTGCCATCAAAGGATCAGGGACTGGAAACACCATATATTTT,CAIKGSGTGNTIYF
12,TRBJ2-7,.,.,TRBV3-1/TRBV3-2,TGTGCCAGCAGCCAGTCGGGCTACGAGCAGTACTTC,CASSQSGYEQYF
13,TRBJ1-1,.,.,TRBV6-1,TGTGCCAGCAGTCCCAGGGTCGACACTGAAGCTTTCTTT,CASSPRVDTEAFF
15,TRBJ2-3,.,.,TRBV5-1,TGCGCCAGCAGCTTCAGCGGACTTACCACAGATACGCAGTATTTT,CASSFSGLTTDTQYF
12,TRBJ2-3,.,.,TRBV29-1,TGCAGCGTTGATCACGGGGCAGATACGCAGTATTTT,CSVDHGADTQYF
12,TRBJ1-5,.,TRBD1,TRBV29-1,TGCAGCGTAGGACAGGCGAATCAGCCCCAGCATTTT,CSVGQANQPQHF
13,TRBJ2-7,.,.,TRBV7-3,TGTGCCAGCAGCTCCCAGTTGGGAGACGAGCAGTACTTC,CASSSQLGDEQYF
15,TRBJ1-2,.,.,TRBV5-1,TGCGCCAGCAGCTTGCTTTTCGGGACTAACTATGGCTACACCTTC,CASSLLFGTNYGYTF
17,TRBJ2-2,.,TRBD2,TRBV4-2,TGTGCCAGCAGCCAAGAGGGACTAGCGGGGGGGGCCGGGGAGCTGTTTTTT,CASSQEGLAGGAGELFF
14,TRBJ1-2,few,TRBD1,TRBV2,TGTGCCAGCAAGGACAGGGGATTTAACTATGGCTACACCTTC,CASKDRGFNYGYTF
17,TRBJ1-1,.,.,TRBV3-1/TRBV3-2,TGTGCCAGCAGCCTAAGAACCTATGGACAGATACACACTGAAGCTTTCTTT,CASSLRTYGQIHTEAFF
11,TRBJ1-1,few,.,TRBV20-1,TGCAGTCGGTTTTATAGCGGTGAAGCTTTCTTT,CSRFYSGEAFF
14,TRBJ1-1,.,.,TRBV6-5,TGTGCCAGCAGTTATTCAAATCAGGGGCGAGAAGCTTTCTTT,CASSYSNQGREAFF
18,TRBJ2-3,.,.,TRBV7-9,TGTGCCAGCCGAGGGACAGCCTCCCGCGGGGCGAGCACAGATACGCAGTATTTT,CASRGTASRGASTDTQYF
16,TRBJ2-3,.,.,TRBV9,TGTGCCAGCAGCGCCTACGACAGGATCTCCCTGGATACGCAGTATTTT,CASSAYDRISLDTQYF